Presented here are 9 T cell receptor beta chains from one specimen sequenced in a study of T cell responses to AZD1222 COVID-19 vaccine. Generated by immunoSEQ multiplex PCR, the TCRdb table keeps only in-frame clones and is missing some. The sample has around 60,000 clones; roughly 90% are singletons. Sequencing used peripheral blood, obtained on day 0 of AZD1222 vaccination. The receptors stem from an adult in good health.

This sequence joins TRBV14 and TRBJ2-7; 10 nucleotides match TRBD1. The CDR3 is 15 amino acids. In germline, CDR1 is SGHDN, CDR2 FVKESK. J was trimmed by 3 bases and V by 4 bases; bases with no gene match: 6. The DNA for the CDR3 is TGTGCCAGCAGCCCTAGTGGGACAGGGGTCTACGAGCAGTACTTC. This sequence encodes CASSPSGTGVYEQYF.

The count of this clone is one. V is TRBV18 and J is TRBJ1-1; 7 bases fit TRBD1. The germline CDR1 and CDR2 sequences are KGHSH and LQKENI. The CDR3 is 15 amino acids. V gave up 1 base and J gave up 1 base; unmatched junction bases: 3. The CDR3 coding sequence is TGTGCCAGCTCACCACAGGGGGCTGAGAACACTGAAGCTTTCTTT. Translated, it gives CASSPQGAENTEAFF.

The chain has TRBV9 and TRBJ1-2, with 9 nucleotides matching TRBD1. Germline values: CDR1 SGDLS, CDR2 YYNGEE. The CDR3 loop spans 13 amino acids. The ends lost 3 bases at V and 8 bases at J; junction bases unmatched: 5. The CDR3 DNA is TGTGCCAGCAGCGCACAGGGGGCCTGGGGCTACACCTTC. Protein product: CASSAQGAWGYTF.

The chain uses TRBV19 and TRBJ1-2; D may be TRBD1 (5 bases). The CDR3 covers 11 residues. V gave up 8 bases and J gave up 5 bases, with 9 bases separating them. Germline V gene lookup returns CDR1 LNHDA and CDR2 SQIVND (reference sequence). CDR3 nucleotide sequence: TGTGCCAGTGGGCGGACATATGGCTACACCTTC. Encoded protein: CASGRTYGYTF.

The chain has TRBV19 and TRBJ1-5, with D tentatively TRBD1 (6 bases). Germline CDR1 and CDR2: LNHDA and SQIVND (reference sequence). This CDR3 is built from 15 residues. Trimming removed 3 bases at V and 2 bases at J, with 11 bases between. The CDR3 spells CASSIGRGRNQPQHF. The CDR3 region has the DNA TGTGCCAGTAGTATTGGCAGGGGCCGCAATCAGCCCCAGCATTTT. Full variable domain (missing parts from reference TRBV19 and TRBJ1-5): DGGITQSPKYLFRKEGQNVTLSCEQNLNHDAMYWYRQDPGQGLRLIYYSQIVNDFQKGDIAEGYSVSREKKESFPLTVTSAQKNPTAFYLCASSIGRGRNQPQHFGDGTRLSIL.

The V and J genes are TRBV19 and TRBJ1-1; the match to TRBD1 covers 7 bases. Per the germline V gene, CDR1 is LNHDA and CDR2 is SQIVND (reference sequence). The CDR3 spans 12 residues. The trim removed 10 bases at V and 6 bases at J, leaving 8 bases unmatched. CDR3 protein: CATTTGLAEAFF. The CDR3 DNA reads TGTGCCACTACGACAGGGCTCGCTGAAGCTTTCTTT.

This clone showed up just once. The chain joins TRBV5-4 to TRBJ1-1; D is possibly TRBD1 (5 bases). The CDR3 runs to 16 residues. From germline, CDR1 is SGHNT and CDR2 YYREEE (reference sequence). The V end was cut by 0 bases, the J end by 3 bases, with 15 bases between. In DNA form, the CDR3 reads TGTGCCAGCAGCTTGGGGTCCGGGACTGATTACACTGAAGCTTTCTTT. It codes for CASSLGSGTDYTEAFF.

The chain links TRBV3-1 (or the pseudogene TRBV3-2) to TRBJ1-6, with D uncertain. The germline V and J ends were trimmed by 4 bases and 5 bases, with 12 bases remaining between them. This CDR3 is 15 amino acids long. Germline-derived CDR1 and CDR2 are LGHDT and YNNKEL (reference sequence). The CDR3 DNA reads TGTGCCAGCAGCCTCCGAGAAGTTAATAATTCACCCCTCCACTTT. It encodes CASSLREVNNSPLHF.

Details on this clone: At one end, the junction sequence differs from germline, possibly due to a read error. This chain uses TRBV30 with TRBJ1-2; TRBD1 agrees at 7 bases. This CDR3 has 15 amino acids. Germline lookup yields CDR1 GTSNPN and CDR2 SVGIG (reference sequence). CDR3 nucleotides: TGTGCCTGGAGGGTAGCTACAGGGGCTAACTATAGCTACACCTTC. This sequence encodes CAWRVATGANYSYTF. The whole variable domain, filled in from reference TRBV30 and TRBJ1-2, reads SQTIHQWPATLVQPVGSPLSLECTVEGTSNPNLYWYRQAAGRGLQLLFYSVGIGQISSEVPQNLSASRPQDRQFILSSKKLLLSDSGFYLCAWRVATGANYSYTFGSGTRLTVV.